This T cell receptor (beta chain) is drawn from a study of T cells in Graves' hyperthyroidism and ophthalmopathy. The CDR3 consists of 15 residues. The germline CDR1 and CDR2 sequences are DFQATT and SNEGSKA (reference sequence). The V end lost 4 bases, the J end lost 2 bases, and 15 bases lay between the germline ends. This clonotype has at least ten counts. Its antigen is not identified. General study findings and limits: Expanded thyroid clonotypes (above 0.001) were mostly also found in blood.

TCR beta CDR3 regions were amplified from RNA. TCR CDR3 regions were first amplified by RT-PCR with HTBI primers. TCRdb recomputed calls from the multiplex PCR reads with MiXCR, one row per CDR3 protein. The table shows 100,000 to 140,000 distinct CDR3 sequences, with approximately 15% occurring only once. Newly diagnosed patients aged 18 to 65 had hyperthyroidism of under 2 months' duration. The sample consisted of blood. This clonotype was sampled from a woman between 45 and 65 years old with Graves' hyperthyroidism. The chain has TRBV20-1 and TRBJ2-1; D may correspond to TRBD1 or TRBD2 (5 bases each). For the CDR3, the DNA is TGCAGTGCTAAAGACCTCCGGGACCCCTACAATGAGCAGTTCTTC. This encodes CSAKDLRDPYNEQFF.